The rows below give T cell receptor beta chains drawn from one sample of a study of blood T cell repertoires in COVID-19. The protocol was immunoSEQ multiplex PCR, while the TCRdb copy is restricted to in-frame clones and leaves out a portion. The table has under 45,000 clones, around 85% seen once. The sample was peripheral blood. These receptor sequences come from a middle-aged man with active COVID-19. Each CDR3 is given with its conserved first and last residue. D genes are given only for firm matches. A row's size may be missing; if present it is once, few, many or a size class.

>13|TRBJ1-4|TRBV28|-|few
CASNGRGREKLFF
TGTGCCAGCAATGGCAGGGGAAGAGAAAAACTGTTTTTT
>15|TRBJ2-1|TRBV9|TRBD2|-
CASSTLAGGFNEQFF
TGTGCCAGCAGCACCCTAGCGGGAGGCTTCAATGAGCAGTTCTTC
>16|TRBJ2-1|TRBV7-5|-|-
CVRSSEREAHGHEQFF
TGTGTCAGAAGCTCTGAGCGGGAGGCCCATGGGCATGAGCAGTTCTTC
>14|TRBJ2-5|TRBV5-6|TRBD1|once
CASSGTDRGETQYF
TGTGCCAGCAGCGGAACCGACAGGGGCGAGACCCAGTACTTC
>16|TRBJ2-5|TRBV10-3|-|-
CAISDPMLPIQETQYF
TGTGCCATCAGTGATCCTATGCTCCCAATTCAAGAGACCCAGTACTTC
>13|TRBJ2-2|TRBV12-3/TRBV12-4|-|-
CASWRRGTGELFF
TGTGCCAGCTGGAGGCGGGGCACCGGGGAGCTGTTTTTT
>15|TRBJ2-7|TRBV4-2|TRBD2|-
CASSLSSGRADEQYF
TGTGCCAGCAGCCTCTCTAGCGGGAGGGCCGACGAGCAGTACTTC
>15|TRBJ2-2|TRBV5-4|-|-
CASSFSRGRTGELFF
TGTGCCAGCAGCTTTTCGCGGGGGCGTACCGGGGAGCTGTTTTTT
>15|TRBJ1-4|TRBV9|-|-
CASSPQWGPSEKLFF
TGTGCCAGCAGCCCCCAATGGGGGCCAAGTGAAAAACTGTTTTTT
>19|TRBJ2-7|TRBV5-6|TRBD2|-
CASSLAEASGRALTYEQYF
TGTGCCAGCAGCTTGGCCGAGGCTAGCGGGAGGGCTCTTACCTACGAGCAGTACTTC
>15|TRBJ2-3|TRBV4-3|-|-
CASSQMGLNTDTQYF
TGCGCCAGCAGCCAGATGGGACTTAACACAGATACGCAGTATTTT
>15|TRBJ2-1|TRBV10-3|TRBD2|-
CAISTGTSHANEQFF
TGTGCCATCAGTACAGGGACTAGCCACGCCAATGAGCAGTTCTTC
>14|TRBJ1-2|TRBV5-4|-|-
CASSLALESYGYTF
TGTGCCAGCAGCTTGGCCTTAGAGTCATATGGCTACACCTTC
>12|TRBJ2-2|TRBV19|-|-
CASSSVFLELFF
TGTGCCAGTTCCTCGGTATTCCTAGAGCTGTTTTTT
>13|TRBJ2-7|TRBV29-1|TRBD1|few
CSISGQGDYEQYF
TGCAGTATTTCGGGACAGGGGGACTACGAGCAGTACTTC
>16|TRBJ2-3|TRBV28|-|few
CASSSRGGPSTDTQYF
TGTGCCAGCAGTTCTAGGGGGGGGCCTAGCACAGATACGCAGTATTTT
>15|TRBJ2-1|TRBV27|TRBD2|-
CASSLTREAYNEQFF
TGTGCCAGCAGTTTAACACGGGAGGCCTACAATGAGCAGTTCTTC
>18|TRBJ1-3|TRBV19|-|-
CATRSNGLGQYSGNTIYF
TGTGCCACCAGATCGAATGGGTTAGGACAGTACTCTGGAAACACCATATATTTT
>13|TRBJ1-2|TRBV6-5|-|-
CASTLGEAYGYTF
TGTGCCAGCACCTTAGGGGAGGCCTATGGCTACACCTTC
>16|TRBJ2-5|TRBV6-5|TRBD2|-
CASSYGASGEQETQYF
TGTGCCAGCAGTTACGGGGCTAGCGGGGAACAAGAGACCCAGTACTTC
>12|TRBJ1-2|TRBV19|TRBD1|-
CAGYSGGDGYTF
TGTGCCGGCTACTCAGGGGGCGATGGCTACACCTTC
>12|TRBJ2-1|TRBV6-6|TRBD2|-
CASSGRGGEQFF
TGTGCCAGCAGCGGGAGGGGGGGTGAGCAGTTCTTC
>15|TRBJ2-3|TRBV7-2|TRBD2|-
CASSFRGDRTDTQYF
TGTGCCAGCAGCTTTCGGGGGGACCGCACAGATACGCAGTATTTT
>15|TRBJ1-1|TRBV11-3|-|-
CASSLGRDIRLKAFF
TGTGCCAGCAGCTTAGGCCGGGACATTAGGCTGAAAGCTTTCTTT
>14|TRBJ1-1|TRBV6-2/TRBV6-3|-|-
CASSYRQQNTEAFF
TGTGCCAGCAGTTACCGACAGCAGAACACTGAAGCTTTCTTT
>17|TRBJ2-1|TRBV19|TRBD1|-
CASRGDRGRSPYNEQFF
TGTGCCAGTAGGGGGGACAGGGGGCGAAGTCCCTACAATGAGCAGTTCTTC
>15|TRBJ2-3|TRBV4-1|-|-
CASSQDGAGSDTQYF
TGCGCCAGCAGCCAAGATGGGGCAGGGTCAGATACGCAGTATTTT
>18|TRBJ1-6|TRBV11-3|TRBD1|-
CASSVGQASTSYNSPLHF
TGTGCCAGCAGCGTCGGACAGGCCAGCACCTCCTATAATTCACCCCTCCACTTT
>16|TRBJ2-3|TRBV24-1|TRBD2|once
CATSDLAGGFTDTQYF
TGTGCCACCAGTGATCTAGCGGGGGGCTTCACAGATACGCAGTATTTT
>16|TRBJ2-2|TRBV9|-|few
CASSVEWGSGTGELFF
TGTGCCAGCAGCGTAGAGTGGGGCTCTGGCACCGGGGAGCTGTTTTTT
>13|TRBJ1-2|TRBV28|TRBD1|-
CASRRQGDYGYTF
TGTGCCAGCAGGCGACAGGGGGACTATGGCTACACCTTC
>17|TRBJ2-5|TRBV3-1/TRBV3-2|TRBD2|-
CASCSLGVAGQEDAQYF
TGTGCCAGTTGCTCATTGGGGGTAGCGGGACAAGAGGATGCCCAGTACTTC
>17|TRBJ2-1|TRBV27|TRBD2|-
CASSATSGRPSYNEQFF
TGTGCCAGCAGTGCTACTAGCGGGAGACCCTCCTACAATGAGCAGTTCTTC
>15|TRBJ2-2|TRBV25-1|-|-
CASRQTGTNTGELFF
TGTGCCAGCAGACAGACAGGAACGAACACCGGGGAGCTGTTTTTT
>13|TRBJ1-1|TRBV6-6|-|-
CASITGSRTEAFF
TGTGCCAGCATAACAGGGTCAAGGACTGAAGCTTTCTTT
>18|TRBJ1-2|TRBV11-2|-|-
CASSLSHPGGRANYGYTF
TGTGCCAGCAGCTTAAGTCATCCTGGGGGGAGGGCTAACTATGGCTACACCTTC
>14|TRBJ1-4|TRBV5-1|-|-
CASSLGTVQEKLFF
TGCGCCAGCAGCCTGGGCACAGTGCAAGAAAAACTGTTTTTT
>17|TRBJ1-2|TRBV5-6|TRBD1|-
CASSLYRQGGSYYGYTF
TGTGCCAGCAGCTTGTATAGGCAGGGGGGTTCGTACTATGGCTACACCTTC
>12|TRBJ1-1|TRBV2|-|-
CASNVRGTEAFF
TGTGCCAGCAATGTTCGGGGAACTGAAGCTTTCTTT
>16|TRBJ2-2|TRBV5-4|TRBD1|once
CASSPPGQGVGGELFF
TGTGCCAGCAGCCCCCCGGGACAGGGTGTTGGAGGGGAGCTGTTTTTT
>15|TRBJ1-6|TRBV7-9|TRBD1|-
CASSLLGQGNSPLHF
TGTGCCAGCAGCTTATTGGGACAGGGAAATTCACCCCTCCACTTT
>17|TRBJ2-1|TRBV7-8|TRBD2|few
CASSLGVRGGRMNEQFF
TGTGCCAGCAGCTTAGGTGTGCGGGGGGGCCGAATGAATGAGCAGTTCTTC
>15|TRBJ1-5|TRBV24-1|-|once
CATSDASTENQPQHF
TGTGCCACCAGTGATGCCTCGACAGAGAATCAGCCCCAGCATTTT
>15|TRBJ2-7|TRBV5-3|TRBD2|-
CARSAARGGSYEQYF
TGTGCCAGAAGCGCCGCCCGGGGGGGTTCCTACGAGCAGTACTTC
>14|TRBJ1-2|TRBV7-9|-|-
CASSLAGGDYGYTF
TGTGCCAGCAGCTTAGCTGGGGGGGACTATGGCTACACCTTC
>14|TRBJ1-4|TRBV15|TRBD1|once
CATSRDRVNEKLFF
TGTGCCACCAGCCGAGACAGGGTTAATGAAAAACTGTTTTTT
>17|TRBJ2-1|TRBV30|TRBD2|-
CASTTSGRQSSYNEQFF
TGTGCCTCCACGACTAGCGGGAGACAGAGCTCCTACAATGAGCAGTTCTTC
>13|TRBJ1-1|TRBV12-3/TRBV12-4|TRBD1|-
CASTSEGASEAFF
TGTGCCAGCACCTCCGAGGGGGCTAGTGAAGCTTTCTTT
>13|TRBJ2-5|TRBV11-1|-|-
CASSLGLQETQYF
TGTGCCAGCAGCTTAGGACTTCAAGAGACCCAGTACTTC
>15|TRBJ1-1|TRBV12-5|-|-
CASGPLDGRGTEAFF
TGTGCTAGTGGTCCCCTGGATGGGCGGGGGACTGAAGCTTTCTTT
>16|TRBJ2-1|TRBV6-2/TRBV6-3|TRBD2|once
CASSRGLAGVYNEQFF
TGTGCCAGCAGCCGAGGACTAGCGGGGGTGTACAATGAGCAGTTCTTC